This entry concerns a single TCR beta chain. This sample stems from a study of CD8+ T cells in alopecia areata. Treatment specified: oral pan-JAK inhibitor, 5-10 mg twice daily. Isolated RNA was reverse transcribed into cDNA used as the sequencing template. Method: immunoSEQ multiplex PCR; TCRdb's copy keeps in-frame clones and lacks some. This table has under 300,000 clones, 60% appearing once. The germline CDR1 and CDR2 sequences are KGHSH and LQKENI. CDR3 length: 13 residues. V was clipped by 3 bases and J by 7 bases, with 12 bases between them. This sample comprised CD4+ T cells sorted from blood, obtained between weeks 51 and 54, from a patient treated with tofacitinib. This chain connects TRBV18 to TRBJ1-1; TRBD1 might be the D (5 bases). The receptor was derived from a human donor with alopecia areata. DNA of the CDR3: TGTGCCAGCTCACCTGCCAGGGAGTTTGAAGCTTTCTTT. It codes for CASSPAREFEAFF.